This TCR beta chain was captured in a study of control samples from healthy donors and cancer patients. This CDR3 is built from 17 residues. V was pared by 0 bases and J by 5 bases, with 8 bases of the junction left unmatched. CDR1 is LGHNA and CDR2 is YSLEER in the germline V gene. The data were produced by immunoSEQ multiplex PCR, yet TCRdb's version contains in-frame clones alone and is incomplete. Of roughly 150,000 clones in the sample, approximately 90% were seen once. The sequence came from a woman aged 25 to 39 in good health. The chain couples TRBV4-3 to TRBJ2-2, with 8 bases that match TRBD2. The material sequenced was blood. CDR3 loop: CASSQDTSGRSTGELFF. CDR3 DNA: TGCGCCAGCAGCCAAGATACCAGCGGGAGAAGTACCGGGGAGCTGTTTTTT.